These 7 T cell receptor beta chains were sequenced from one sample in a study of CD8 T cells in ankylosing spondylitis. TCRdb ran MiXCR on the 5' RACE reads and lists one entry per CDR3 protein. The table lists 450,000 to 550,000 distinct CDR3 sequences, about 5% of them singletons. Antigens of these TCRs are unknown. Study-wide results and limits: Seemingly characteristic of ankylosing spondylitis blood was a TCR beta motif consisting of about 8 highly homologous variants.

Sequencing used blood, either unsorted or a sorted T cell fraction (not recorded which). The receptors were gathered from a male donor with ankylosing spondylitis.

In its sample, this clonotype was seen a few times. The rearrangement uses TRBV4-1 and TRBJ2-1; no clear D gene. The CDR3 has 13 amino acids. V lost 3 bases, J lost 7 bases, and 10 bases lay in between. Germline V gives CDR1 MGHRA, CDR2 YSYEKL. The CDR3 loop reads CASSHRKGNEQFF. The CDR3 DNA follows: TGCGCCAGCAGCCACAGAAAAGGGAATGAGCAGTTCTTC.

This clonotype appeared many times. The chain recombines TRBV29-1 with TRBJ2-7, with D possibly being TRBD1 or TRBD2 (5 bases each). Germline V gene data show CDR1 as SQVTM and CDR2 as ANQGSEA. The V and J ends lost 6 bases and 0 bases respectively, with 12 bases between them. This CDR3 comprises 13 residues. Here the CDR3 reads CSVGTASSYEQYF. As DNA, the CDR3 is TGCAGCGTGGGGACGGCGAGCTCCTACGAGCAGTACTTC.

This clonotype was found many times. The chain has TRBV6-2 or TRBV6-3 and TRBJ2-5; D perhaps matches TRBD1 (6 bases). V was shortened by 6 bases and J by 1 base, with 12 bases between the two germline ends. Germline assignment: CDR1 MNHEY and CDR2 SVGEGT. This CDR3 contains 14 residues. The CDR3 sequence: CASSDGQFQETQYF. The CDR3 DNA reads as TGTGCCAGCAGCGACGGACAGTTCCAAGAGACCCAGTACTTC.

This clonotype was picked up many times. The chain carries TRBV6-2 or TRBV6-3 and TRBJ1-1; D unresolved. The CDR3 sequence is 14 residues long. Germline V gene sequence: CDR1 MNHEY, CDR2 SVGEGT. The V end lost 0 bases, the J end lost 3 bases, and 8 bases lay between the germline ends. The CDR3 nucleotides are TGTGCCAGCAGTTACTCGAGTTGGGACACTGAAGCTTTCTTT. It specifies CASSYSSWDTEAFF.

The table lists this clonotype with a few counts. The germline gene is not matched at one end of the junction; a read error may be the cause. The genes are TRBV7-9 and TRBJ2-3, with D unclear. The CDR3 covers 10 residues. Germline CDR1 reads SEHNR; CDR2 reads FQNEAQ (reference sequence). DNA for the CDR3: TGTGCCAGCAGCTTACCCAGATCGAATTTT. It translates to CASSLPRSNF.

The genes are TRBV15 and TRBJ2-5, with TRBD1 matching 7 bases. Trimming took 6 bases from V and 3 from J; bases not matched to a gene: 7. The CDR3 is 14 residues long. Germline V gives CDR1 LNHNV, CDR2 YYDKDF (reference sequence). CDR3 sequence reads: CATRWSTGEETQYF. As DNA, the CDR3 is TGTGCCACCAGGTGGAGCACAGGGGAAGAGACCCAGTACTTC.

This clonotype has ten or more counts. The rearrangement uses TRBV6-2 or TRBV6-3 and TRBJ2-2; no definite D call. Germline CDR1 and CDR2: MNHEY and SVGEGT. The CDR3 loop spans 14 amino acids. V dropped 6 bases and J dropped 4 bases, with 12 bases sitting between them. CDR3 DNA sequence: TGTGCCAGCAGCAGGATAAGCAGCACCGGGGAGCTGTTTTTT. Translating gives CASSRISSTGELFF.